The entry below describes one T cell receptor (beta chain). Germline V gene data show CDR1 as SNHLY and CDR2 as FYNNEI. J lost 8 bases, V lost 5 bases, and 10 bases had no gene match. CDR3 size: 15 residues. Cohort placement rested on clinical history that participants reported themselves. The data derive from a study of blood T cell repertoires in COVID-19. Across the whole study: T cells, B-cell-depleted T cells, or PBMCs supplied cDNA or gDNA.

Original handling: Estimated nucleated cell counts came from reference gene primer amplification. Data came from immunoSEQ multiplex PCR; TCRdb stores just in-frame clones and leaves some out. V and J calls and clone size are as listed in that table; D and trimming were resolved from the DNA. The repertoire has 250,000 or so clones, about nine tenths of them found once; the top ten carry roughly 2.4%. The sequence was collected from a woman aged 40-49 years with acute COVID-19. Sequencing was carried out using PBMCs or T cells enriched from blood (not recorded which). The rearrangement links TRBV2 to TRBJ2-1, with 9 bases identical to TRBD1. The CDR3 sequence: CASSPRQGGRDEQFF. The CDR3, as DNA: TGTGCCAGCAGTCCTCGACAGGGGGGGAGGGATGAGCAGTTCTTC.